This is a list of T cell receptor beta chains from one sample in a study of T cell responses to AZD1222 COVID-19 vaccine. Libraries were prepared by immunoSEQ multiplex PCR; TCRdb keeps only in-frame clonotypes and omits some of them. The table lists 57,000 or so clones, around three quarters of them singletons. The sequences come from peripheral blood, collected on day 0 of AZD1222 vaccination. The receptors come from an adult in good health. Each CDR3 is given with its conserved first and last residue. The order of the fields is V gene, J gene, clone size, D gene, CDR3 length, CDR3 protein, CDR3 DNA. D genes are given only for firm matches. The listing skips clone size in some rows; elsewhere it reads once, few, many or a size class.

>TRBV14|TRBJ2-3|once|TRBD2|14
CASSLWTSPDTQYF
TGTGCCAGCAGCCTCTGGACTAGCCCAGATACGCAGTATTTT
>TRBV29-1|TRBJ2-5|NA|NA|13
CSVEGGQKETQYF
TGCAGCGTTGAGGGGGGACAGAAAGAGACCCAGTACTTC
>TRBV7-6|TRBJ2-1|once|TRBD2|19
CASSSPRRGSGGERYEQFF
TGTGCCAGCAGCTCCCCCCGGAGGGGTAGCGGGGGGGAACGGTATGAGCAGTTCTTC
>TRBV27|TRBJ1-6|NA|NA|16
CASSFINVVIGSPLHF
TGTGCCAGCAGTTTTATTAATGTTGTAATAGGTTCACCCCTCCACTTT
>TRBV6-1|TRBJ2-5|NA|NA|15
CATSPRDTSQETQYF
TGTGCCACTTCCCCCCGGGACACTTCGCAAGAGACCCAGTACTTC
>TRBV11-2|TRBJ2-7|NA|NA|13
CASSLEGGYEQYF
TGTGCCAGCAGCTTAGAGGGGGGCTACGAGCAGTACTTC
>TRBV10-1|TRBJ1-1|NA|TRBD1|15
CASSVGQGVNTEAFF
TGCGCCAGCAGTGTGGGACAGGGAGTGAACACTGAAGCTTTCTTT
>TRBV6-1|TRBJ1-3|once|NA|14
CASSDVLTGNTIYF
TGTGCCAGCAGTGATGTCTTAACTGGAAACACCATATATTTT
>TRBV6-5|TRBJ1-4|NA|TRBD1|14
CASSSGTANEKLFF
TGTGCCAGCAGTTCCGGGACAGCTAATGAAAAACTGTTTTTT
>TRBV6-1|TRBJ2-3|NA|NA|15
CASSEGGSSTDTQYF
TGTGCCAGCAGTGAAGGGGGGTCGAGCACAGATACGCAGTATTTT
>TRBV5-1|TRBJ2-7|NA|NA|14
CASSLGTPSYEQYF
TGCGCCAGCAGCTTGGGGACTCCTTCCTACGAGCAGTACTTC
>TRBV7-2|TRBJ2-4|NA|TRBD2|17
CASSLALASGGANIQYF
TGTGCCAGCAGCTTAGCGCTGGCTAGCGGGGGGGCCAACATTCAGTACTTC
>TRBV10-2|TRBJ2-1|NA|TRBD2|17
CASSFTLASGPKGEQFF
TGCGCCAGCAGCTTTACGCTCGCTAGCGGCCCTAAAGGTGAGCAGTTCTTC
>TRBV6-5|TRBJ1-5|once|TRBD1|15
CASSPTGFSNQPQHF
TGTGCCAGCAGTCCGACAGGGTTCAGCAATCAGCCCCAGCATTTT
>TRBV27|TRBJ2-1|NA|NA|12
CASSYGGDEQFF
TGTGCCAGCAGTTACGGGGGCGATGAGCAGTTCTTC
>TRBV24-1|TRBJ2-5|NA|NA|12
CATRGDQETQYF
TGTGCCACCCGCGGGGACCAAGAGACCCAGTACTTC
>TRBV9|TRBJ1-1|NA|TRBD1|18
CASSVATPGQGVGTEAFF
TGTGCCAGCAGCGTAGCAACCCCCGGGCAGGGGGTTGGCACTGAAGCTTTCTTT
>TRBV27|TRBJ1-2|NA|NA|14
CASRVGWPDGGYTF
TGTGCCAGCAGAGTTGGGTGGCCGGATGGTGGCTACACCTTC
>TRBV5-4|TRBJ1-1|NA|NA|13
CASSLDREAEAFF
TGTGCCAGCAGCTTGGATAGGGAGGCAGAAGCTTTCTTT
>TRBV9|TRBJ1-1|NA|NA|12
CASGPLNTEAFF
TGTGCCAGCGGACCCCTGAACACTGAAGCTTTCTTT
>TRBV29-1|TRBJ1-2|NA|TRBD1|11
CSARGSYGYTF
TGCAGCGCCAGGGGGAGCTATGGCTACACCTTC
>TRBV13|TRBJ1-1|NA|NA|15
CASSFYQGRGAEAFF
TGTGCCAGCAGCTTCTACCAGGGGCGAGGCGCTGAAGCTTTCTTT
>TRBV27|TRBJ1-2|NA|TRBD1|16
CASSPAGGAFPYGYTF
TGTGCCAGCAGTCCTGCAGGGGGCGCTTTTCCTTATGGCTACACCTTC
>TRBV10-3|TRBJ2-1|NA|NA|14
CASRNGGPNNEQFF
TGTGCCAGCCGCAACGGGGGGCCCAACAATGAGCAGTTCTTC
>TRBV6-2/TRBV6-3|TRBJ1-1|NA|NA|13
CASGPGGNTEAFF
TGTGCCAGCGGCCCCGGCGGGAACACTGAAGCTTTCTTT
>TRBV29-1|TRBJ2-7|NA|TRBD1|13
CSVSPGQAYEQYF
TGCAGCGTTAGCCCGGGACAGGCATACGAGCAGTACTTC
>TRBV7-8|TRBJ2-2|NA|NA|15
CASSSGTVNTGELFF
TGTGCCAGCAGCTCCGGGACTGTGAACACCGGGGAGCTGTTTTTT
>TRBV7-9|TRBJ2-5|NA|TRBD1|17
CASSAPPRQGARETQYF
TGTGCCAGCAGCGCACCCCCGAGACAGGGGGCGCGGGAGACCCAGTACTTC
>TRBV27|TRBJ2-2|NA|NA|16
CASSLYPGSGPGELFF
TGTGCCAGCAGTTTATATCCGGGATCAGGTCCCGGGGAGCTGTTTTTT
>TRBV6-5|TRBJ1-3|once|NA|14
CASRYDRLGNTIYF
TGTGCCAGCAGGTACGACAGGCTCGGAAACACCATATATTTT
>TRBV5-1|TRBJ1-1|NA|TRBD1|13
CASQGQGNTEAFF
TGCGCCAGCCAAGGACAGGGGAACACTGAAGCTTTCTTT
>TRBV6-6|TRBJ2-7|once|TRBD1|15
CASSSQITGVGEQYF
TGTGCCAGCAGTTCCCAAATTACAGGGGTTGGCGAGCAGTACTTC
>TRBV3-1/TRBV3-2|TRBJ2-5|NA|NA|12
CASSPTQETQYF
TGTGCCAGCAGCCCTACTCAAGAGACCCAGTACTTC
>TRBV28|TRBJ1-5|NA|NA|13
CASSSRGNQPQHF
TGTGCCAGCAGTTCGAGGGGAAATCAGCCCCAGCATTTT
>TRBV19|TRBJ1-1|NA|NA|15
CASSADGTPGAEAFF
TGTGCCAGTAGTGCGGACGGGACACCAGGTGCTGAAGCTTTCTTT
>TRBV19|TRBJ2-5|NA|NA|13
CASSAPGAETQYF
TGTGCCAGTAGCGCCCCAGGGGCAGAGACCCAGTACTTC
>TRBV7-6|TRBJ1-4|NA|NA|16
CASSLASGLSNEKLFF
TGTGCCAGCAGCTTAGCCTCAGGACTGTCTAATGAAAAACTGTTTTTT
>TRBV10-2|TRBJ1-2|NA|NA|14
CASSESEGAGGYTF
TGCGCCAGCAGTGAGTCGGAAGGGGCCGGTGGCTACACCTTC
>TRBV2|TRBJ2-3|NA|NA|14
CASSVGEDGDTQYF
TGTGCCAGCAGTGTGGGGGAGGATGGAGATACGCAGTATTTT
>TRBV7-8|TRBJ1-1|NA|NA|14
CASSLARVNTEAFF
TGTGCCAGCAGCTTAGCGAGGGTGAACACTGAAGCTTTCTTT
>TRBV18|TRBJ2-7|NA|TRBD1|16
CASSPLPGTGRYEQYF
TGTGCCAGCTCACCGCTGCCCGGGACAGGTCGCTACGAGCAGTACTTC
>TRBV5-4|TRBJ1-2|NA|TRBD1|15
CASSLGQGNFYGYTF
TGTGCCAGCAGCTTGGGACAGGGAAACTTCTATGGCTACACCTTC
>TRBV7-2|TRBJ2-3|NA|TRBD2|17
CASSLAGVAGRTDTQYF
TGTGCCAGCAGCTTAGCGGGGGTAGCGGGGCGCACAGATACGCAGTATTTT
>TRBV11-2|TRBJ1-6|NA|NA|15
CASRTVKETYSPLHF
TGTGCCAGCAGAACTGTAAAGGAGACCTATTCACCCCTCCACTTT
>TRBV24-1|TRBJ2-3|NA|NA|15
CATSEGGQGTDTQYF
TGTGCCACCAGTGAAGGGGGGCAGGGCACAGATACGCAGTATTTT